A selection of T cell receptor beta chains follows, all from one sample in a study of blood T cell repertoires in COVID-19. The table came from immunoSEQ multiplex PCR; TCRdb's copy has only in-frame clones and leaves some out. The sample lists roughly 280,000 clones; 70% to 90% were seen once. Sequencing input: peripheral blood. The receptors stem from a woman aged 70-85 years with acute or convalescent COVID-19. CDR3s include the opening cysteine and the closing phenylalanine or tryptophan. The D gene is left open where the match is weak. Not every row has a clone size; where given, it reads once, few, many or a size class.

V	D	size	J	CDR3	DNA
TRBV14	.	few	TRBJ2-1	CASSQDPSNEQFF	TGTGCCAGCAGCCAAGATCCCTCCAATGAGCAGTTCTTC
TRBV5-1	.	.	TRBJ2-1	CASSLAEAPAGVNEQFF	TGCGCCAGCAGCTTGGCCGAGGCGCCGGCCGGAGTCAATGAGCAGTTCTTC
TRBV5-1	TRBD2	.	TRBJ2-7	CASRFTSGADEQYF	TGCGCCAGCAGGTTCACTAGCGGGGCCGACGAGCAGTACTTC
TRBV3-1/TRBV3-2	TRBD2	.	TRBJ2-1	CASSFRLAAKGEQFF	TGTGCCAGCAGTTTTCGACTAGCGGCGAAGGGTGAGCAGTTCTTC
TRBV10-2	TRBD1	few	TRBJ1-6	CASKGAPNSPLHF	TGCGCCAGCAAGGGGGCGCCGAATTCACCCCTCCACTTT
TRBV4-1	.	.	TRBJ1-5	CASSQEITGRYQPQHF	TGCGCCAGCAGCCAAGAGATAACAGGGCGGTACCAGCCCCAGCATTTT
TRBV6-5	TRBD1	.	TRBJ1-2	CASSWDRERGYTF	TGTGCCAGCAGCTGGGACAGGGAAAGAGGCTACACCTTC
TRBV9	TRBD2	once	TRBJ2-1	CASSVGRGEQFF	TGTGCCAGCAGCGTAGGGCGGGGGGAGCAGTTCTTC
TRBV7-9	TRBD1	.	TRBJ1-1	CASRPGQSNTEAFF	TGTGCCAGCAGGCCGGGACAGTCTAACACTGAAGCTTTCTTT
TRBV7-9	TRBD2	.	TRBJ2-7	CASSLGQGGETYEQYF	TGTGCCAGCAGCCTCGGTCAGGGAGGGGAAACCTACGAGCAGTACTTC
TRBV27	.	.	TRBJ1-2	CASSFRGNYGYTF	TGTGCCAGCAGTTTTCGGGGGAACTATGGCTACACCTTC
TRBV6-5	TRBD1	.	TRBJ1-1	CASRPPGTGPNEAFF	TGTGCCAGCAGACCACCTGGGACAGGTCCTAATGAAGCTTTCTTT
TRBV11-2	.	.	TRBJ2-3	CASRRDFTDTQYF	TGTGCCAGCAGACGGGACTTTACAGATACGCAGTATTTT
TRBV5-1	.	.	TRBJ1-4	CASSLGGTNEKLFF	TGCGCCAGCAGCTTGGGGGGCACTAATGAAAAACTGTTTTTT
TRBV6-5	TRBD1	.	TRBJ1-3	CASRRGTGAGNTIYF	TGTGCCAGCAGGAGAGGAACAGGGGCTGGAAACACCATATATTTT
TRBV10-3	.	.	TRBJ2-5	CAISPGRAQETQYF	TGTGCCATCAGCCCCGGGCGGGCACAAGAGACCCAGTACTTC
TRBV6-5	.	.	TRBJ1-2	CASSSDRNYGYTF	TGTGCCAGCAGTTCGGACAGAAACTATGGCTACACCTTC
TRBV5-1	.	.	TRBJ2-2	CASSSGDTGELFF	TGCGCCAGCAGCTCCGGAGACACCGGGGAGCTGTTTTTT
TRBV19	TRBD1	once	TRBJ2-7	CASSNRGYEQYF	TGTGCCAGTAGTAACAGGGGATACGAGCAGTACTTC
TRBV5-1	.	.	TRBJ2-3	CASSFQQDTDTQYF	TGCGCCAGCAGCTTCCAGCAGGACACAGATACGCAGTATTTT
TRBV25-1	TRBD1	.	TRBJ1-1	CASRTGGLGTEAFF	TGTGCCAGCAGGACAGGGGGCTTGGGCACTGAAGCTTTCTTT
TRBV9	.	few	TRBJ1-4	CASSVGGGGANEKLFF	TGTGCCAGCAGCGTAGGCGGGGGGGGTGCTAATGAAAAACTGTTTTTT
TRBV13	TRBD1	.	TRBJ2-3	CASTTVDRALRADTQYF	TGTGCCAGCACCACCGTCGACAGGGCCCTCAGGGCAGATACGCAGTATTTT
TRBV11-1	TRBD2	.	TRBJ2-3	CASSPGRATDTQYF	TGTGCCAGCAGCCCCGGGAGGGCCACAGATACGCAGTATTTT
TRBV3-1/TRBV3-2	.	.	TRBJ1-1	CASSQDLVTGLTEAFF	TGTGCCAGCAGCCAAGATTTGGTAACAGGCTTAACTGAAGCTTTCTTT
TRBV27	TRBD1	once	TRBJ2-7	CASRPPIGQGTHEQYF	TGTGCCAGCAGACCACCTATCGGACAGGGGACCCACGAGCAGTACTTC
TRBV7-2	TRBD1	.	TRBJ1-1	CARSPSTGLNTEAFF	TGTGCCCGCAGCCCCTCGACAGGGTTGAACACTGAAGCTTTCTTT
TRBV6-5	TRBD1	.	TRBJ2-5	CASSPLGQVQETQYF	TGTGCCAGCAGTCCCTTAGGACAGGTCCAAGAGACCCAGTACTTC
TRBV5-4	.	.	TRBJ2-2	CASSYAAGARVEELFF	TGTGCCAGCAGCTACGCGGCGGGGGCCAGAGTGGAGGAGCTGTTTTTT
TRBV3-1/TRBV3-2	.	once	TRBJ1-2	CASSQYADSNGYTF	TGTGCCAGCAGCCAATACGCAGACTCCAATGGCTACACCTTC
TRBV4-1	TRBD1	once	TRBJ1-5	CASSQEGTGIRYSNQPQHF	TGCGCCAGCAGCCAAGAGGGGACAGGGATAAGGTATAGCAATCAGCCCCAGCATTTT
TRBV5-1	TRBD1	.	TRBJ1-6	CASSPGQEANSPLHF	TGCGCCAGCAGCCCGGGACAGGAGGCAAATTCACCCCTCCACTTT
TRBV5-1	TRBD1	.	TRBJ2-1	CASSLRSGQGGYEQFF	TGCGCCAGCAGCTTGAGGAGCGGACAGGGGGGTTATGAGCAGTTCTTC